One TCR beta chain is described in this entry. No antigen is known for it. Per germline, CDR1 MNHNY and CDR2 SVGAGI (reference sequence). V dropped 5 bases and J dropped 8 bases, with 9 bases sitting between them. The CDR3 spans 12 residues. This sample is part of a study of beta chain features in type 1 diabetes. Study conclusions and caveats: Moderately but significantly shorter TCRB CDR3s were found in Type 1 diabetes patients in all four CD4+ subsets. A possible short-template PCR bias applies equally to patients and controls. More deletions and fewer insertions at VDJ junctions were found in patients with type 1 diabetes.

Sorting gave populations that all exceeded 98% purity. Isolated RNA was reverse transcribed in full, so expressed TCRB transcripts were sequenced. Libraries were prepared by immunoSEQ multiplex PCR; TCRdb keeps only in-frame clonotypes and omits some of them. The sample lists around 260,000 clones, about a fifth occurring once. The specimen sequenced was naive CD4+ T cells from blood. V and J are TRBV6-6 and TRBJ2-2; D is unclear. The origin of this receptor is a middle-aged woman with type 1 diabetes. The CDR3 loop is CASSGGSGELFF. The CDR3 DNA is TGTGCCAGCAGTGGCGGTTCAGGGGAGCTGTTTTTT.